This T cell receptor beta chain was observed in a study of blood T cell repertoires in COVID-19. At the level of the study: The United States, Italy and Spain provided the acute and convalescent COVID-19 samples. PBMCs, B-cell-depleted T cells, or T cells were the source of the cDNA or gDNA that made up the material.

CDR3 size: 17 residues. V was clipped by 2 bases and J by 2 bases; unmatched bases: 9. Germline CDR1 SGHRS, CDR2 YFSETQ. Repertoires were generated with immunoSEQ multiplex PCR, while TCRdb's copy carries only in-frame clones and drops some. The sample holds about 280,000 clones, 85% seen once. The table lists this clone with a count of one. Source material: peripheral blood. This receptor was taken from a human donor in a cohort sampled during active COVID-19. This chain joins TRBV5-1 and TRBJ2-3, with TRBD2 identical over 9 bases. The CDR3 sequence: CASSFRVASGNTDTQYF. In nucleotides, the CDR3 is TGCGCCAGCAGCTTCCGAGTAGCTAGCGGGAACACAGATACGCAGTATTTT.